This T cell receptor (beta chain) came from a study of cytomegalovirus exposure and HLA in healthy donors. Study observations and caveats: Among TCR beta chains, those listed as cytomegalovirus-associated numbered fewer than 200.

This clone was seen a single time. The antigen remains unidentified. Healthy bone marrow donors supplied every sample. Nominally healthy donors were sampled, though unrecorded immune exposures were likely. Amplification used 60 Vbeta primers and 13 Jbeta primers. Clones were read by immunoSEQ multiplex PCR, and TCRdb kept only the in-frame ones, dropping some. The sample carries 95,000 to 150,000 clones, less than 85% recorded once. CDR1 SGHTA and CDR2 FQGNSA come from the germline V gene. Deletions cut 1 base from V and 1 base from J, with 11 bases between. The CDR3 consists of 15 residues. V is TRBV7-2 and J is TRBJ2-7; a weak D match, TRBD1 (7 bases). Sequencing was carried out using PBMCs. The sequence came from a female donor in good health and CMV-seronegative. The CDR3 loop reads CASSLDSGGSYEQYF. In DNA form, the CDR3 reads TGTGCCAGCAGCTTAGACTCAGGGGGGTCCTACGAGCAGTACTTC.